These 31 T cell receptor beta chains were sequenced from one sample in a study of shared clonotypes between healthy human individuals. Sequencing used immunoSEQ multiplex PCR; TCRdb keeps in-frame clones, though not all of them. The table shows 2,100,000 or so clones, with approximately 94% occurring only once. The specimen sequenced was naive CD4+ T cells sorted from blood. The subset: CD45RA+ positively selected. The receptors come from a man aged 18 to 30 in good health.

This clone was recorded only once. The J gene is TRBJ1-1, the V gene TRBV5-4; D may be TRBD1 (6 bases). The germline V gene has CDR1 SGHNT and CDR2 YYREEE (reference sequence). This CDR3 is built from 15 residues. Trimming took off 4 bases at V and 1 base at J, with 14 bases between the two ends. The CDR3 protein is CASSLSTQGNTEAFF. As DNA, the CDR3 is TGTGCCAGCAGCCTCTCAACACAGGGGAACACTGAAGCTTTCTTT.

The rearrangement joins TRBV28 to TRBJ1-5, with D tentatively TRBD1 (6 bases). Per the germline V gene, CDR1 is MDHEN and CDR2 is SYDVKM. V was pared by 5 bases and J by 2 bases, with 13 bases between. The CDR3 length is 15 residues. This chain's CDR3 is CASSTHRTGNQPQHF. The CDR3 nucleotides read TGTGCCAGCAGTACCCATAGGACAGGCAATCAGCCCCAGCATTTT.

The chain has TRBV7-2 and TRBJ1-4; D is ambiguous. This CDR3 is 15 amino acids long. V was cut by 7 bases and J by 7 bases, with 19 bases left in between. Germline V gene lookup returns CDR1 SGHTA and CDR2 FQGNSA. CDR3 residues: CASIVPGRLGEKLFF. The DNA for the CDR3 is TGTGCCAGCATAGTCCCTGGCCGCTTGGGTGAAAAACTGTTTTTT.

The J gene is TRBJ2-1, the V gene TRBV28, with 11 bases lining up with TRBD1. The CDR3 consists of 17 residues. Germline CDR1 reads MDHEN; CDR2 reads SYDVKM. V lost 8 bases to trimming and J lost 2 bases; unmatched junction nucleotides: 11. CDR3 amino acids: CASPPRRGQGAYNEQFF. DNA of the CDR3: TGTGCCAGCCCCCCGCGTAGGGGACAGGGGGCCTACAATGAGCAGTTCTTC.

The chain uses TRBV30 and TRBJ1-1; D gene ambiguous. The germline V gene has CDR1 GTSNPN and CDR2 SVGIG (reference sequence). The CDR3 is 11 residues long. Trimming cost V 4 bases and J 8 bases, with 11 bases left between them. DNA for the CDR3: TGTGCCTGGACCGGGCCCAGCGAAGCTTTCTTT. Translating it yields CAWTGPSEAFF. Full variable domain (remainder filled in from reference TRBV30 and TRBJ1-1): SQTIHQWPATLVQPVGSPLSLECTVEGTSNPNLYWYRQAAGRGLQLLFYSVGIGQISSEVPQNLSASRPQDRQFILSSKKLLLSDSGFYLCAWTGPSEAFFGQGTRLTVV.

This clone has just a few counts. The V gene is TRBV6-5, the J gene TRBJ1-6; D is unclear. Trimming removed 2 bases from V and 12 bases from J, with 5 bases in between. CDR3 size: 11 residues. Per the germline V gene, CDR1 is MNHEY and CDR2 is SVGAGI. The DNA for the CDR3 is TGTGCCAGCAGTTACCCTGGACCCCTCCACTTT. Translating it yields CASSYPGPLHF.

Comment on this clone: Other nucleotide sequences in the sample specify the same CDR3. The chain uses TRBV6-1 and TRBJ1-5, with D perhaps TRBD1 (6 bases). The CDR3 length is 13 residues. V shed 4 bases and J shed 6 bases, with 10 bases lying between them. Germline V gives CDR1 MNHNS, CDR2 SASEGT. Here the CDR3 DNA reads TGTGCCAGCAGTGCTCAGGGGAGTCAGCCCCAGCATTTT. The encoded protein is CASSAQGSQPQHF.

The CDR3 DNA sequence: TGTGCCAGCAGTTCTCCGGGACCGGCTTTTGTGGGCTACACCTTC. Protein product: CASSSPGPAFVGYTF. The chain has TRBV6-5 and TRBJ1-2, with a weak D call TRBD1 (5 bases). The V gene's germline CDR1 is MNHEY and CDR2 SVGAGI. V dropped 4 bases and J dropped 8 bases, with 20 bases sitting between them. The CDR3 is 15 residues long.

This rearrangement joins TRBV28 to TRBJ1-3, with 7 bases that match TRBD1. The V gene end was trimmed by 2 bases and the J gene end by 9 bases; junction bases not matched to a gene: 4. CDR1 MDHEN and CDR2 SYDVKM come from the germline V gene. The CDR3 length is 13 residues. This CDR3 reads CASSLNRGGTIYF. In DNA, the CDR3 is TGTGCCAGCAGTTTAAACAGGGGCGGCACCATATATTTT.

The V gene is TRBV6-5, the J gene TRBJ2-1; D may correspond to TRBD1 or TRBD2 (7 bases each). The germline gives CDR1 MNHEY, CDR2 SVGAGI. The ends were cut back, 2 bases at V and 9 bases at J, with 14 bases in the middle. CDR3 length equals 14 residues. CDR3 nucleotide sequence: TGTGCCAGCAGTTACCCACAGGGGAGGGGTGAGCAGTTCTTC. This translates into CASSYPQGRGEQFF.

The chain employs TRBV18 and TRBJ1-4; no clear D gene. There are 14 residues in the CDR3. The V gene lost 0 bases and the J gene lost 10 bases, with 12 bases spanning the gap. Per germline, CDR1 KGHSH and CDR2 LQKENI. CDR3 in DNA: TGTGCCAGCTCACCACCGGGGTTTCTTAGAAAACTGTTTTTT. Its protein product is CASSPPGFLRKLFF.

The V and J genes are TRBV4-3 and TRBJ2-4, with D maybe TRBD1 (6 bases). Germline loops: CDR1 LGHNA, CDR2 YSLEER. V was cut by 3 bases and J by 6 bases, with 15 bases left in between. The CDR3 covers 15 residues. DNA for the CDR3: TGCGCCAGCAGCCAGACAACAGGGTTCGGAAACATTCAGTACTTC. The encoded protein is CASSQTTGFGNIQYF.

The CDR3 loop reads CASSPETGGSYNEQFF. The CDR3 DNA is TGTGCCAGCAGTCCCGAGACAGGGGGGTCCTACAATGAGCAGTTCTTC. The chain combines TRBV27 with TRBJ2-1, with 9 bases that match TRBD1. The CDR3 loop spans 16 amino acids. Germline trimming cut 5 bases from V and 1 base from J; bases unmatched to any gene: 6. From germline, CDR1 is MNHEY and CDR2 SMNVEV (reference sequence).

CDR3 sequence reads: CASSLVPGALSTDTQYF. The DNA for the CDR3 is TGCGCCAGCAGCTTGGTACCGGGAGCCTTAAGCACAGATACGCAGTATTTT. The rearrangement links TRBV5-1 to TRBJ2-3; tentative D call: TRBD2 (6 bases). Trimming cost V 0 bases and J 0 bases, with 14 bases left between them. Looked up from germline, CDR1 is SGHRS and CDR2 is YFSETQ. This CDR3 contains 17 residues.

The gene calls are TRBV11-2 and TRBJ2-7, with 10 bases lining up with TRBD2. This CDR3 is 16 amino acids long. Germline values: CDR1 SGHAT, CDR2 FQNNGV. V lost 2 bases and J lost 4; bases outside the gene matches: 8. In DNA form, the CDR3 reads TGTGCCAGCAGCTTAAGTTCGGGACTAGCGTCTTACGAGCAGTACTTC. This codes for CASSLSSGLASYEQYF.

CDR3 nucleotide sequence: TGTGCCAGCAGCTTAGCGTCCGGACTAGCAGACATTCAGTACTTC. Translation: CASSLASGLADIQYF. The V gene is TRBV7-9, the J gene TRBJ2-4, with 8 bases aligning to TRBD2. The CDR3 contains 15 residues. J lost 8 bases, V lost 0 bases, and 6 bases had no gene match. The germline V gene has CDR1 SEHNR and CDR2 FQNEAQ (reference sequence).

The chain combines TRBV25-1 with TRBJ2-7, with 7 bases identical to TRBD1. Trimming at V came to 2 bases and at J to 2 bases, leaving 6 bases not matched to a gene. Germline CDR1 is MGHDK and CDR2 is SYGVNS. This CDR3 region has 15 residues. CDR3 protein: CASSEGTGVAYEQYF. Written as DNA, the CDR3 is TGTGCCAGCAGTGAAGGTACAGGGGTCGCCTACGAGCAGTACTTC.

V usage is TRBV7-2 and J usage is TRBJ2-2; 13 bases line up with TRBD2. From germline, CDR1 is SGHTA and CDR2 FQGNSA. This CDR3 comprises 16 residues. J gave up 5 bases and V 5 bases, and 5 bases lay outside the gene matches. The CDR3 DNA reads as TGTGCCAGCAGCCCGTTGACTAGCGGGAGGACCGGGGAGCTGTTTTTT. Its protein is CASSPLTSGRTGELFF.

This chain joins TRBV10-3 and TRBJ2-1, with D unclear. This CDR3 region has 13 residues. From germline, CDR1 is ENHRY and CDR2 SYGVKD. Trimming left V 3 bases short and J 5 bases short, with 8 bases between. CDR3 sequence reads: CAISERRNNEQFF. CDR3 DNA sequence: TGTGCCATCAGTGAAAGGAGAAACAATGAGCAGTTCTTC.

The sample holds a few counts of this clone. The chain joins TRBV7-2 to TRBJ2-5; D perhaps matches TRBD1 (6 bases). Germline V gene data show CDR1 as SGHTA and CDR2 as FQGNSA. Trimming left V 4 bases short and J 5 bases short, with 8 bases between. The CDR3 has 12 amino acids. Here the CDR3 DNA reads TGTGCCAGCAGCTGGGGGCGGGAGACCCAGTACTTC. It is translated as CASSWGRETQYF.

The chain recombines TRBV28 with TRBJ2-2, with no clear D. The CDR3 extends over 13 amino acids. The germline CDR1 and CDR2 sequences are MDHEN and SYDVKM. Trimming cost V 2 bases and J 10 bases, with 11 bases left between them. The DNA of the CDR3 is TGTGCCAGCAGTTTAAGGCCAATCGAGGAGCTGTTTTTT. It is translated as CASSLRPIEELFF.

Worth noting for this clone: Other DNA sequences in this specimen translate into the identical CDR3. V usage is TRBV4-3 and J usage is TRBJ2-5; TRBD2 matches at 9 bases. Germline V gene data show CDR1 as LGHNA and CDR2 as YSLEER. This CDR3 is 16 amino acids long. The V gene end was trimmed by 0 bases and the J gene end by 5 bases; junction bases not matched to a gene: 7. The CDR3 protein is CASSQEAGGPGETQYF. The CDR3 nucleotides are TGCGCCAGCAGCCAAGAGGCGGGAGGGCCCGGGGAGACCCAGTACTTC.

The chain has TRBV9 and TRBJ2-7; 11 bases fit TRBD2. The CDR3 is 16 amino acids. V was pared by 0 bases and J by 4 bases, with 6 bases of the junction left unmatched. The germline V gene has CDR1 SGDLS and CDR2 YYNGEE. The CDR3 sequence: CASSVGLLAGVYEQYF. The CDR3 DNA sequence: TGTGCCAGCAGCGTAGGATTACTAGCGGGAGTTTACGAGCAGTACTTC.

The chain is built from TRBV6-4 and TRBJ2-1; 7 bases line up with TRBD2. The germline V gene encodes CDR1 MRHNA and CDR2 SNTAGT. J lost 5 bases, V lost 0 bases, and 4 bases had no gene match. CDR3 length equals 15 residues. CDR3 amino acids: CASSDSGTINNEQFF. The CDR3, as DNA: TGTGCCAGCAGTGACTCCGGGACTATAAACAATGAGCAGTTCTTC.

The V gene is TRBV7-8, the J gene TRBJ2-7; perhaps D is TRBD1 or TRBD2 (6 bases each). V dropped 4 bases and J dropped 7 bases, with 14 bases sitting between them. Germline lookup yields CDR1 SGHVS and CDR2 FQNEAQ. The CDR3 sequence is 13 residues long. CDR3 in amino acids: CASSSKLGGEQYF. The CDR3 coding sequence is TGTGCCAGCAGCTCGAAGTTAGGGGGGGAGCAGTACTTC. Complete variable domain (other parts from reference TRBV7-8 and TRBJ2-7): GAGVSQSPRYKVAKRGQDVALRCDPISGHVSLFWYQQALGQGPEFLTYFQNEAQLDKSGLPSDRFFAERPEGSVSTLKIQRTQQEDSAVYLCASSSKLGGEQYFGPGTRLTVT.

The chain uses TRBV9 and TRBJ2-5; 9 positions agree with TRBD2. J was trimmed by 4 bases and V by 4 bases; bases with no gene match: 8. CDR1 is SGDLS, CDR2 YYNGEE, per germline. CDR3 length: 15 amino acids. CDR3 in amino acids: CASSSSGGPLETQYF. CDR3 bases: TGTGCCAGCAGCTCAAGCGGGGGGCCCTTAGAGACCCAGTACTTC.

The chain employs TRBV5-4 and TRBJ2-5, with 7 bases lining up with TRBD2. Germline V lookup: CDR1 SGHNT, CDR2 YYREEE (reference sequence). The CDR3 loop spans 16 amino acids. The J segment lost 2 bases and the V segment lost 3 bases, leaving 10 bases of the junction unmatched. CDR3 sequence (DNA): TGTGCCAGCAGCTCACCGGGGGGTGGAAAGCAAGAGACCCAGTACTTC. Its protein is CASSSPGGGKQETQYF.

J is TRBJ1-4 and V is TRBV28; 7 nucleotides agree with TRBD1. V gave up 3 bases and J gave up 8 bases; unmatched junction bases: 6. The CDR3 length is 14 residues. Germline CDR1 is MDHEN and CDR2 is SYDVKM. For the CDR3, the DNA is TGTGCCAGCAGTTTGAGTAGGGGGCGCGAAAAACTGTTTTTT. Encoded protein: CASSLSRGREKLFF.

The chain has TRBV7-2 and TRBJ2-7, with 11 nucleotides matching TRBD1. The J segment lost 6 bases and the V segment lost 5 bases, leaving 6 bases of the junction unmatched. The CDR3 totals 14 residues. Germline CDR1 reads SGHTA; CDR2 reads FQGNSA. In DNA form, the CDR3 reads TGTGCCAGCAGCCCGGGACAGGGGGTGTTCGAGCAGTACTTC. Amino acids: CASSPGQGVFEQYF.

The rearrangement joins TRBV28 to TRBJ2-7; D is possibly TRBD1 (6 bases). The CDR3 runs to 12 residues. Germline CDR1 MDHEN, CDR2 SYDVKM. The ends were cut back, 3 bases at V and 6 bases at J, with 9 bases in the middle. CDR3 protein: CASSFTGTEQYF. CDR3 DNA: TGTGCCAGCAGTTTTACAGGGACCGAGCAGTACTTC.

The chain combines TRBV28 with TRBJ1-5, with D tentatively TRBD1 (6 bases). Germline-derived CDR1 and CDR2 are MDHEN and SYDVKM. Trimming pared 6 bases from V and 3 bases from J, leaving 21 bases between. This CDR3 comprises 17 residues. This CDR3 is CASRPRRGTRYNQPQHF. The CDR3 DNA reads TGTGCCAGCAGACCCCGTCGCGGGACACGGTACAATCAGCCCCAGCATTTT.